The T cell receptor beta chain described here comes from a study of spatial heterogeneity in lung cancer. Whole-study context: Consistent detection of more beta-chain than alpha-chain sequences was observed.

The CDR3 has 16 amino acids. CDR1 and CDR2 from the germline V gene are SEHNR and FQNEAQ (reference sequence). V was clipped by 5 bases and J by 4 bases; unmatched bases: 8. The time point denotes: sample taken at primary tumor resection. Sequencing was performed on whole RNA extracted from tumor and nontumor lung tissue, or from frozen PBMC, and the material was left unsorted. The presence of a unique molecular identifier marked each TCR cDNA molecule. TCRdb redid the calling of the 5' RACE reads with MiXCR, one entry per CDR3 protein. The sample lists about 10,000 distinct CDR3 sequences, roughly 6% occurring once. By share of the sample, this clonotype is medium-sized.

This receptor was taken from a male donor with early-stage non-small cell lung cancer. This specimen was normal lung tissue next to the tumor, taken at surgery. The V gene is TRBV7-9, the J gene TRBJ2-3; 11 bases fit TRBD2. Here the CDR3 DNA reads TGTGCCAGCAGCCGACGGACTAGCGGGTTGTCAGATACGCAGTATTTT. Protein: CASSRRTSGLSDTQYF.